These 10 T cell receptor beta chains were sequenced from one sample in a study of T-cell reconstitution after alpha-beta-depleted transplantation in children. Preparation of the TCRbeta library was carried out with unique molecular identifiers. TCRdb reprocessed the PCR reads via MiXCR and lists one record per CDR3 protein. The table includes around 450,000 distinct CDR3 sequences, roughly 15% detected once. This sample comprised PBMCs, mostly from graft donor cells, obtained 360 days after TCRalphabeta/CD19-depleted stem cell transplant. The origin of the receptors is a boy under two years old who had a stem cell transplant for Wiskott-Aldrich syndrome, so the T cells may come from the graft donor.

In its sample, this clonotype was seen a few times. V gene TRBV2 combines with J gene TRBJ1-2, with a possible D match to TRBD1 (5 bases). CDR3 length: 11 residues. The V end was cut by 8 bases, the J end by 5 bases, with 9 bases between. CDR1 and CDR2 from the germline V gene are SNHLY and FYNNEI. Here the CDR3 DNA reads TGTGCCAGCCGACAGAATTATGGCTACACCTTC. Protein: CASRQNYGYTF.

Of note for this clonotype: A read error may be the cause here, since a much bigger clone is one base away. The chain employs TRBV18 and TRBJ2-1, with TRBD1 matching over 8 bases. This CDR3 is 13 amino acids long. Germline loops: CDR1 KGHSH, CDR2 LQKENI. The V segment lost 6 bases and the J segment 5 bases; nucleotides outside the gene matches: 3. CDR3 in amino acids: CASSTTGDNEQFF. The CDR3 DNA sequence: TGTGCCAGCTCCACGACAGGGGACAATGAGCAGTTCTTC. Complete variable domain (other parts from reference TRBV18 and TRBJ2-1): NAGVMQNPRHLVRRRGQEARLRCSPMKGHSHVYWYRQLPEEGLKFMVYLQKENIIDESGMPKERFSAEFPKEGPSILRIQQVVRGDSAAYFCASSTTGDNEQFFGPGTRLTVL.

This chain uses TRBV12-3 or TRBV12-4 with TRBJ1-1, with D unclear. The CDR3 loop spans 14 amino acids. Between the trimmed V and J ends, which lost 3 bases and 8 bases, there was a span of 16 bases. The CDR3 is CASSFQMLGLEAFF. For the CDR3, the DNA is TGTGCCAGCAGTTTTCAAATGTTAGGGTTGGAAGCTTTCTTT.

The rearrangement joins TRBV4-1 to TRBJ2-7; D may match TRBD1 or TRBD2 (5 bases each). Germline-derived CDR1 and CDR2 are MGHRA and YSYEKL. The CDR3 has 14 residues. The V end was cut by 1 base, the J end by 5 bases, with 12 bases between. CDR3 amino acids: CASSQGGEWNEQYF. DNA for the CDR3: TGCGCCAGCAGCCAAGGAGGGGAATGGAACGAGCAGTACTTC.

V is TRBV24-1 and J is TRBJ2-2; D is unresolved. V lost 5 bases, J lost 6 bases, and 9 bases lay in between. The CDR3 is made up of 13 amino acids. The germline gives CDR1 KGHDR, CDR2 SFDVKD. The CDR3 DNA is TGTGCCACCAGTGCCTCCAAGCCCGGGGAGCTGTTTTTT. Translation: CATSASKPGELFF.

The chain combines TRBV29-1 with TRBJ2-7, with 14 nucleotides matching TRBD2. The V gene's germline CDR1 is SQVTM and CDR2 ANQGSEA. The CDR3 totals 16 residues. Trimming removed 1 base from V and 0 bases from J; junction bases left unmatched: 2. The CDR3 nucleotides are TGCAGCGTTGAAGGGACTAGCGGGAGGAGCTCCTACGAGCAGTACTTC. Its protein product is CSVEGTSGRSSYEQYF.

Written as DNA, the CDR3 is TGCAGCGTCCCTAGCGGGAGGGCCTCAGTCAATGAGCAGTTCTTC. Translation: CSVPSGRASVNEQFF. The genes are TRBV29-1 and TRBJ2-1, with 12 positions matching TRBD2. The germline gives CDR1 SQVTM, CDR2 ANQGSEA. Trimming cost V 6 bases and J 6 bases; bases outside gene matches: 9. The CDR3 sequence is 15 residues long.

This chain joins TRBV28 and TRBJ1-5; D remains ambiguous. The CDR3 has 15 residues. CDR1 and CDR2 from the germline V gene are MDHEN and SYDVKM. Trimming pared 5 bases from V and 5 bases from J, leaving 16 bases between. CDR3 nucleotides: TGTGCCAGCAGTCGACTGGGTCGCGCGGATCAGCCCCAGCATTTT. Protein sequence: CASSRLGRADQPQHF.

This clonotype was counted a few times. The chain joins TRBV12-3 or TRBV12-4 to TRBJ1-1, with 7 nucleotides matching TRBD1. The V and J ends lost 5 bases and 7 bases, in that order; junction bases with no gene match: 10. The CDR3 length is 14 residues. The CDR3 region is CASSTYIRDSEAFF. The CDR3 nucleotides read TGTGCCAGCAGTACCTATATCCGGGACAGTGAAGCTTTCTTT.

In this sample, this clonotype turned up a few times. This chain uses TRBV7-9 with TRBJ1-1; D is undetermined. Deletions cut 1 base from V and 1 base from J, with 7 bases between. Germline V gene data show CDR1 as SEHNR and CDR2 as FQNEAQ (reference sequence). The CDR3 consists of 14 residues. CDR3 region: CASSLDEGNTEAFF. In DNA form, the CDR3 reads TGTGCCAGCAGCTTAGACGAGGGGAACACTGAAGCTTTCTTT. The full variable domain, with the rest looked up from reference TRBV7-9 and TRBJ1-1, is DTGVSQNPRHKITKRGQNVTFRCDPISEHNRLYWYRQTLGQGPEFLTYFQNEAQLEKSRLLSDRFSAERPKGSFSTLEIQRTEQGDSAMYLCASSLDEGNTEAFFGQGTRLTVV.